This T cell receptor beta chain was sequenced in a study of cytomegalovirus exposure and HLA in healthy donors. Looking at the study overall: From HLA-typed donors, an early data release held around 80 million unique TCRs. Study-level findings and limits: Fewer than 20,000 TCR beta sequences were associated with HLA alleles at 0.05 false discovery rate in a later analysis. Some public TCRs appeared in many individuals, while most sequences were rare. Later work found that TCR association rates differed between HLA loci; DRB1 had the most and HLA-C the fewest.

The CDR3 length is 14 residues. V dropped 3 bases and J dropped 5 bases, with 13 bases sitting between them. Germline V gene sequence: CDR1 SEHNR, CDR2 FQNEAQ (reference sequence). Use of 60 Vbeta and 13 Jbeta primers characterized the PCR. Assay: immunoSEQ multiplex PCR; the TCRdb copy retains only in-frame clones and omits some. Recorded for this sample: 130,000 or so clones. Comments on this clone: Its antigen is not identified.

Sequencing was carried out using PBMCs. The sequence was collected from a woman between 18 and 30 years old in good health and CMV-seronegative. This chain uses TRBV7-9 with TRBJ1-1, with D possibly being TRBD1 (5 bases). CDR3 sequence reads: CASSFFDQGTEAFF. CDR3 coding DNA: TGTGCCAGCAGCTTCTTTGACCAGGGAACTGAAGCTTTCTTT.